These 31 T cell receptor beta chains came from one sample sequenced in a study of cytomegalovirus exposure and HLA in healthy donors. The PCR contained 60 Vbeta and 13 Jbeta primers. The table came from immunoSEQ multiplex PCR; TCRdb's copy has only in-frame clones and leaves some out. The table shows some 200,000 clones, with about 90% occurring only once. The sequencing sample was made of PBMCs. These receptors came from a girl under two years old in good health and CMV-seronegative.

The chain combines TRBV4-3 with TRBJ2-3, with 11 bases aligning to TRBD2. Trimming removed 0 bases from V and 1 base from J; junction bases left unmatched: 3. CDR1 is LGHNA, CDR2 YSLEER, per germline. This CDR3 comprises 17 residues. Here the CDR3 reads CASSQDHSGRGTDTQYF. The CDR3 DNA follows: TGCGCCAGCAGCCAAGATCATAGCGGGAGGGGCACAGATACGCAGTATTTT.

A single count supports this clone. The chain employs TRBV27 and TRBJ2-1; 7 bases fit TRBD2. The germline CDR1 and CDR2 sequences are MNHEY and SMNVEV (reference sequence). V lost 5 bases, J lost 4 bases, and 14 bases stayed unmatched. The CDR3 loop spans 17 amino acids. The CDR3 DNA follows: TGTGCCAGCAGTGTCGGCCCCCGGGGGAGGGGATACAATGAGCAGTTCTTC. It yields the protein CASSVGPRGRGYNEQFF.

V usage is TRBV7-2 and J usage is TRBJ2-7; no reliable D call. Germline CDR1 and CDR2: SGHTA and FQGNSA. Deletions cut 1 base from V and 7 bases from J, with 8 bases between. The CDR3 is 12 residues long. The CDR3: CASSLVGFEQYF. DNA for the CDR3: TGTGCCAGCAGCTTAGTCGGGTTTGAGCAGTACTTC.

Comments on this clone: Other nucleotide sequences in the sample specify the same CDR3. This chain uses TRBV7-6 with TRBJ2-7, with 9 bases fitting TRBD1. Germline CDR1 is SGHVS and CDR2 is FNYEAQ. Unmatched junction bases numbered 7, after V lost 5 bases and J lost 2 bases. The CDR3 loop spans 15 amino acids. The CDR3 DNA follows: TGTGCCAGCAGCCCCCGCGGGACAGGGCCCTACGAGCAGTACTTC. Residues: CASSPRGTGPYEQYF.

The chain recombines TRBV30 with TRBJ2-5; no clear D. This CDR3 has 15 residues. Between the trimmed V and J ends, which lost 3 bases and 2 bases, there was a span of 16 bases. Germline CDR1 and CDR2: GTSNPN and SVGIG (reference sequence). This CDR3 reads CAWSDSGGRQETQYF. In DNA, the CDR3 is TGTGCCTGGAGCGATTCTGGTGGGCGACAAGAGACCCAGTACTTC.

CDR3: CASSFLAGGPNEQFF. For the CDR3, the DNA is TGCGCCAGCAGCTTTCTAGCGGGAGGGCCCAATGAGCAGTTCTTC. The chain recombines TRBV5-1 with TRBJ2-1, with 12 bases identical to TRBD2. V lost 2 bases, J lost 6 bases, and 3 bases stayed unmatched. The CDR3 extends over 15 amino acids. The germline CDR1 and CDR2 sequences are SGHRS and YFSETQ.

The chain combines TRBV29-1 with TRBJ2-1; TRBD2 is a possible D gene (7 bases). With 4 bases removed from V and 6 bases from J, the gap between germline ends came to 13 bases. The CDR3 has 13 residues. Germline-derived CDR1 and CDR2 are SQVTM and ANQGSEA. DNA of the CDR3: TGCAGCGTTGGAGGGGGGGGGACCAATGAGCAGTTCTTC. Its translation is CSVGGGGTNEQFF.

The rearrangement joins TRBV4-1 to TRBJ1-2; a weak D match, TRBD1 (5 bases). V shed 1 base and J shed 8 bases, with 23 bases lying between them. Germline V gene lookup returns CDR1 MGHRA and CDR2 YSYEKL. This CDR3 has 17 amino acids. CDR3 DNA: TGCGCCAGCAGCCAAGGTACGCGGACAAGACTCGATGAAGGCTACACCTTC. Encoded protein: CASSQGTRTRLDEGYTF.

The chain couples TRBV10-3 to TRBJ1-4, with D possibly matching TRBD1 (5 bases). The CDR3 has 14 residues. The germline V gene has CDR1 ENHRY and CDR2 SYGVKD. V was pared by 8 bases and J by 6 bases, with 16 bases between. Written as DNA, the CDR3 is TGTGCCATCGGGGTGGGGGGTAGAGATGAAAAACTGTTTTTT. This codes for CAIGVGGRDEKLFF.

The chain recombines TRBV10-3 with TRBJ2-6, with 7 nucleotides matching TRBD2. The germline CDR1 and CDR2 sequences are ENHRY and SYGVKD. The CDR3 sequence is 15 residues long. Trimming at V came to 6 bases and at J to 0 bases, leaving 2 bases not matched to a gene. Written as DNA, the CDR3 is TGTGCCATCAGCCCGGGGGGCTCTGGGGCCAACGTCCTGACTTTC. Protein: CAISPGGSGANVLTF.

The V gene is TRBV7-9, the J gene TRBJ1-2; TRBD1 matches 8 bases. Trimming took 2 bases from V and 6 from J; bases not matched to a gene: 5. The CDR3 has 14 residues. Germline lookup yields CDR1 SEHNR and CDR2 FQNEAQ (reference sequence). This chain's CDR3 is CASSLSDREDGYTF. The CDR3 DNA follows: TGTGCCAGCAGCTTATCGGACAGGGAGGATGGCTACACCTTC.

The rearrangement joins TRBV6-5 to TRBJ1-1; no definite D call. V was shortened by 0 bases and J by 0 bases, with 2 bases between the two germline ends. The V gene's germline CDR1 is MNHEY and CDR2 SVGAGI. The CDR3 length is 13 residues. The CDR3 is CASSYSMNTEAFF. CDR3 sequence (DNA): TGTGCCAGCAGTTACTCCATGAACACTGAAGCTTTCTTT.

Points on this clone: The sample carries other DNA sequences with the same CDR3. The V and J genes are TRBV19 and TRBJ2-1; TRBD2 is a possible D gene (5 bases). This CDR3 comprises 15 residues. CDR1 is LNHDA, CDR2 SQIVND, per germline (reference sequence). V was pared by 1 base and J by 3 bases, with 10 bases between. The CDR3 sequence: CASSIGLAGYNEQFF. CDR3 bases: TGTGCCAGTAGTATAGGGCTAGCTGGCTACAATGAGCAGTTCTTC.

A few counts support this clone. The chain carries TRBV5-1 and TRBJ2-7, with no clear D. V lost 6 bases, J lost 0 bases, and 7 bases lay in between. CDR1 and CDR2 from the germline V gene are SGHRS and YFSETQ. CDR3 size: 12 residues. CDR3 loop: CASTDSSYEQYF. CDR3 sequence (DNA): TGCGCCAGCACTGATAGCTCCTACGAGCAGTACTTC.

The V gene is TRBV7-8, the J gene TRBJ2-7; 7 bases are a match to TRBD2. J was trimmed by 1 base and V by 3 bases; bases with no gene match: 6. Looked up from germline, CDR1 is SGHVS and CDR2 is FQNEAQ. The CDR3 loop spans 15 amino acids. CDR3 DNA sequence: TGTGCCAGCAGCTTGGTACTAGCGCTTTCCTACGAGCAGTACTTC. As protein: CASSLVLALSYEQYF.

This chain connects TRBV9 to TRBJ2-1; perhaps TRBD2 as D (5 bases). The germline V gene has CDR1 SGDLS and CDR2 YYNGEE. Trimming took off 3 bases at V and 6 bases at J, with 16 bases between the two ends. This CDR3 contains 15 residues. CDR3 bases: TGTGCCAGCAGCGAAGGACTGACTACACCCAATGAGCAGTTCTTC. This translates into CASSEGLTTPNEQFF. Full variable domain (rest looked up from reference TRBV9 and TRBJ2-1): DSGVTQTPKHLITATGQRVTLRCSPRSGDLSVYWYQQSLDQGLQFLIQYYNGEERAKGNILERFSAQQFPDLHSELNLSSLELGDSALYFCASSEGLTTPNEQFFGPGTRLTVL.

This chain links TRBV5-6 with TRBJ2-5; TRBD2 matches at 7 bases. Germline V lookup: CDR1 SGHDT, CDR2 YYEEEE. Trimming took 4 bases from V and 5 from J; bases not matched to a gene: 8. There are 14 residues in the CDR3. The CDR3 DNA reads TGTGCCAGCAGCCTGAGCGGGATAGGCGAGACCCAGTACTTC. It translates to CASSLSGIGETQYF.

The J gene is TRBJ2-5, the V gene TRBV15; D possibly corresponds to TRBD2 (6 bases). With 3 bases removed from V and 5 bases from J, the gap between germline ends came to 10 bases. Germline values: CDR1 LNHNV, CDR2 YYDKDF (reference sequence). The CDR3 consists of 13 residues. The CDR3 nucleotides read TGTGCCACCAGCAGCGGGGGTGGGGAGACCCAGTACTTC. It specifies CATSSGGGETQYF.

The rearrangement uses TRBV2 and TRBJ2-7; maybe TRBD2 (6 bases). CDR1 SNHLY and CDR2 FYNNEI come from the germline V gene. Between the trimmed V and J ends, which lost 7 bases and 5 bases, there was a span of 15 bases. CDR3 length: 13 residues. The CDR3 region is CASTLDGTDEQYF. In DNA form, the CDR3 reads TGTGCCAGCACCCTTGATGGGACTGACGAGCAGTACTTC.

The chain is built from TRBV4-2 and TRBJ2-1, with D maybe TRBD2 (7 bases). V lost 0 bases and J 7 bases, leaving 19 bases between the germline ends. Germline loops: CDR1 LGHNA, CDR2 YNFKEQ. This CDR3 has 17 residues. The CDR3 sequence is CASSQDRRGLASNEQFF. CDR3 DNA sequence: TGTGCCAGCAGCCAAGATCGGCGGGGGCTAGCGAGTAATGAGCAGTTCTTC.

The V call is TRBV4-1, the J call TRBJ2-1; maybe TRBD2 (5 bases). Germline lookup yields CDR1 MGHRA and CDR2 YSYEKL. The germline V and J ends were trimmed by 5 bases and 3 bases, with 17 bases remaining between them. This CDR3 is 16 amino acids long. DNA for the CDR3: TGCGCCAGCAGCTGGAGGACGGGAAATATCTACAATGAGCAGTTCTTC. This codes for CASSWRTGNIYNEQFF.

The gene calls are TRBV7-7 and TRBJ2-7; D is unresolved. Germline lookup yields CDR1 SSHAT and CDR2 FNYEAQ (reference sequence). V was trimmed by 1 base and J by 1 base, leaving 5 bases between them. CDR3 size: 13 residues. The CDR3 region is CASSLGHSYEQYF. CDR3 coding DNA: TGTGCCAGCAGCTTAGGTCATTCCTACGAGCAGTACTTC. The full variable domain, with the rest looked up from reference TRBV7-7 and TRBJ2-7, is GAGVSQSPRYKVTKRGQDVTLRCDPISSHATLYWYQQALGQGPEFLTYFNYEAQPDKSGLPSDRFSAERPEGSISTLTIQRTEQRDSAMYRCASSLGHSYEQYFGPGTRLTVT.

This clone turned up a few times. This chain joins TRBV30 and TRBJ1-4, with 7 bases that match TRBD1. The CDR3 sequence is 13 residues long. The V and J ends lost 4 bases and 5 bases, in that order; junction bases with no gene match: 4. Germline CDR1 GTSNPN, CDR2 SVGIG (reference sequence). The CDR3 coding sequence is TGTGCCTGGACACAGGGGCGGAATGAAAAACTGTTTTTT. This encodes CAWTQGRNEKLFF.

The chain joins TRBV5-1 to TRBJ1-1; weak D call: TRBD1 (6 bases). This CDR3 is 16 amino acids long. Germline assignment: CDR1 SGHRS and CDR2 YFSETQ. Trimming took off 0 bases at V and 2 bases at J, with 14 bases between the two ends. DNA of the CDR3: TGCGCCAGCAGCTTGGAGGGGGAAGGTAGAAACACTGAAGCTTTCTTT. Translation: CASSLEGEGRNTEAFF.

The chain couples TRBV7-3 to TRBJ2-7, with 8 positions matching TRBD1. Trimming took 5 bases from V and 6 from J; bases not matched to a gene: 12. CDR1 and CDR2 from the germline V gene are SGHTA and FQGTGA. CDR3 size: 15 residues. The CDR3 nucleotides are TGTGCCAGCAGCCCCCGGACAGGGCCCGTGGGCGAGCAGTACTTC. This translates into CASSPRTGPVGEQYF.

CDR3 region: CASSPTGGNGYTF. CDR3 nucleotides: TGCGCCAGCAGTCCGACCGGGGGTAATGGCTACACCTTC. The chain joins TRBV5-1 to TRBJ1-2; possible D gene TRBD1, 5 bases. CDR3 length: 13 amino acids. Deletions cut 5 bases from V and 6 bases from J, with 14 bases between. Germline CDR1 SGHRS, CDR2 YFSETQ.

Here the CDR3 DNA reads TGTGCCAGCAGCACCCCTGGGCGGGAGGGCCAGTACTTC. Its protein is CASSTPGREGQYF. This chain connects TRBV6-5 to TRBJ2-7; 9 positions match TRBD2. Germline V CDR1 and CDR2: MNHEY, SVGAGI. Losses at the gene ends were 6 bases for V and 10 bases for J; bases not matched to a gene: 10. The CDR3 has 13 residues.

The chain uses TRBV27 and TRBJ2-1; 7 bases agree with TRBD1. Germline V CDR1 and CDR2: MNHEY, SMNVEV (reference sequence). The CDR3 is 15 amino acids. With V trimmed by 5 bases and J by 6 bases, 10 bases remained unmatched. The CDR3 sequence: CASSESTGAGNEQFF. The CDR3 DNA sequence: TGTGCCAGCAGTGAGAGCACAGGGGCAGGCAATGAGCAGTTCTTC.

V and J are TRBV30 and TRBJ1-1; D may be TRBD1 (5 bases). The V end lost 2 bases, the J end lost 7 bases, and 20 bases lay between the germline ends. CDR3 length: 15 residues. From germline, CDR1 is GTSNPN and CDR2 SVGIG (reference sequence). The CDR3 sequence is CAWSSREGVTVEAFF. In nucleotides, the CDR3 is TGTGCCTGGAGTAGCAGGGAAGGGGTCACAGTTGAAGCTTTCTTT.

The chain combines TRBV25-1 with TRBJ1-6; TRBD1 might be the D (6 bases). The V gene lost 2 bases and the J gene lost 9 bases, with 11 bases spanning the gap. There are 14 residues in the CDR3. The germline gives CDR1 MGHDK, CDR2 SYGVNS. The CDR3 sequence: CASSESTGPSPLHF. The CDR3 DNA sequence: TGTGCCAGCAGTGAAAGTACAGGGCCTTCACCCCTCCACTTT.

The J gene is TRBJ2-7, the V gene TRBV9, with 8 bases aligning to TRBD2. V shed 0 bases, J shed 0 bases, and the junction held 5 bases outside the gene matches. The CDR3 sequence is 16 residues long. Germline V gene sequence: CDR1 SGDLS, CDR2 YYNGEE. CDR3 DNA: TGTGCCAGCAGCGTAGAAGCGGGGGCCGGCTCCTACGAGCAGTACTTC. The encoded protein is CASSVEAGAGSYEQYF.